A selection of T cell receptor beta chains follows, all from one sample in a study of post-analysis software for immune sequencing data. TCRdb fed the PCR reads into MiXCR, producing one record per CDR3 protein. The table includes over 250,000 distinct CDR3 sequences, about 38% detected once. The specimen sequenced was blood. These receptors originate from a girl between 10 and 17 years old with multiple sclerosis. Both conserved end residues are trimmed from each CDR3. Expanded clones are given a class, and other clones once, few, many or no size at all.

clone size | CDR3 length | J gene | V gene | CDR3 protein
. | 13 | TRBJ2-1 | TRBV5-1 | ASSLYGGAPREQF
. | 15 | TRBJ2-3 | TRBV10-3 | AISESTRPLGTDTQY
many | 16 | TRBJ2-6 | TRBV4-1 | ASSHPRAGGVGANVLT
many | 13 | TRBJ2-3 | TRBV2 | ASSEMGLAGDTQY
few | 11 | TRBJ2-3 | TRBV20-1 | STSDRVTDTQY
. | 11 | TRBJ2-7 | TRBV27 | ASSGTSGREQY
many | 9 | TRBJ2-7 | TRBV20-1 | SASRAGEQY
many | 13 | TRBJ2-3 | TRBV6-6 | ASSYNGERTDTQY
many | 16 | TRBJ2-1 | TRBV11-2 | ASSLRPRTSGSYNEQF
once | 14 | TRBJ2-7 | TRBV6-5 | ASSWGPSGATYEQY
many | 17 | TRBJ2-3 | TRBV7-2 | ASSGIRRLAGGSTDTQY
many | 12 | TRBJ2-7 | TRBV6-1 | ASSEPSGVYEQY
many | 12 | TRBJ1-2 | TRBV28 | ASSFPGGARGYT
few | 14 | TRBJ2-1 | TRBV11-3 | ASSRSSGGSYNEQF
. | 13 | TRBJ2-1 | TRBV24-1 | ATSDPNLQGGEQF
. | 13 | TRBJ2-5 | TRBV29-1 | SVYRDARIQETQY
many | 12 | TRBJ2-3 | TRBV6-1 | ASSLPREPDTQY
many | 9 | TRBJ2-3 | TRBV20-1 | SASGVDTQY
few | 10 | TRBJ1-2 | TRBV6-5 | ASSYRGGGYT
many | 13 | TRBJ2-1 | TRBV4-1 | ASSHRIARANEQF
many | 13 | TRBJ1-1 | TRBV12-3/TRBV12-4 | ASSSTGLENTEAF
many | 13 | TRBJ1-5 | TRBV28 | ASSFKDRVGQPQH